These 17 T cell receptor beta chains were all obtained from the same sample, sequenced in a study of T cells after posttransplantation cyclophosphamide. Produced via immunoSEQ multiplex PCR; TCRdb's table is partial and in-frame only. The sample includes 20,000 to 25,000 clones, approximately 87% seen only once; the top ten take 12%. Cyclophosphamide on days +3 and +4 followed busulfan-fludarabine conditioning and a marrow graft. Sequenced here: PBMCs, sampled after allogeneic stem cell transplant with posttransplant cyclophosphamide. The receptors were gathered from a female patient younger than 45 who received an allogeneic stem cell transplant from an unrelated donor, was CMV-positive, and had no GVHD. Some T cells may be provided by the graft donor.

The chain carries TRBV18 and TRBJ1-3, with TRBD1 as a possible D gene (6 bases). V dropped 4 bases and J dropped 0 bases, with 16 bases sitting between them. The CDR3 is 17 residues long. In germline, CDR1 is KGHSH, CDR2 LQKENI. The CDR3 spells CASSRLQGSYSGNTIYF. CDR3 bases: TGTGCCAGCTCACGCTTACAGGGCTCTTACTCTGGAAACACCATATATTTT.

The chain has TRBV5-1 and TRBJ2-7, with 9 bases matching TRBD1. The CDR3 consists of 14 residues. Unmatched junction bases numbered 10, after V lost 6 bases and J lost 6 bases. Germline CDR1 reads SGHRS; CDR2 reads YFSETQ. CDR3 in DNA: TGCGCCAGCACTGAACAGGGGGCAGGGTCCGAGCAGTACTTC. It is translated as CASTEQGAGSEQYF.

The gene calls are TRBV7-9 and TRBJ1-4, with D possibly matching TRBD1 (5 bases). V shed 3 bases and J shed 3 bases, with 8 bases lying between them. Looked up from germline, CDR1 is SEHNR and CDR2 is FQNEAQ (reference sequence). CDR3 length: 14 amino acids. This CDR3 is CASSLGGSNEKLFF. The CDR3 nucleotides read TGTGCCAGCAGCTTGGGGGGGTCTAATGAAAAACTGTTTTTT. The complete variable domain, with remaining parts taken from reference TRBV7-9 and TRBJ1-4, reads DTGVSQNPRHKITKRGQNVTFRCDPISEHNRLYWYRQTLGQGPEFLTYFQNEAQLEKSRLLSDRFSAERPKGSFSTLEIQRTEQGDSAMYLCASSLGGSNEKLFFGSGTQLSVL.

The CDR3 region has the DNA TGTGCCTGGGGGGCCCTTGAAAAACTGTTTTTT. Its protein is CAWGALEKLFF. The rearrangement links TRBV30 to TRBJ1-4; D is perhaps TRBD1 (5 bases). Per the germline V gene, CDR1 is GTSNPN and CDR2 is SVGIG (reference sequence). The CDR3 loop spans 11 amino acids. Trimming shortened V by 5 bases and J by 7 bases, and 8 bases separated the two germline ends.

The table lists this clone with a count of one. A far larger clone is off by one base, so a read error is likely. The sample contains more than one DNA sequence encoding this CDR3. This chain uses TRBV7-9 with TRBJ1-1; D gene unclear. The CDR3 spans 13 residues. V was trimmed by 4 bases and J by 4 bases, leaving 10 bases between them. Germline CDR1 and CDR2: SEHNR and FQNEAQ (reference sequence). The CDR3 is CASSYRVATEAFF. The CDR3 coding sequence is TGTGCCAGCAGCTACAGAGTTGCCACTGAAGCTTTCTTT.

This clone was recorded only once. Other nucleotide sequences in the sample specify the same CDR3. The J gene is TRBJ1-1, the V gene TRBV6-5, with 7 bases matching TRBD1. V trimming: 9 bases; J trimming: 5 bases; junction bases outside the gene matches: 6. CDR3 length: 12 amino acids. CDR1 and CDR2 from the germline V gene are MNHEY and SVGAGI. CDR3 sequence (DNA): TGTGCCAGTCGGGACAGTTGGACTGAAGCTTTCTTT. Its protein product is CASRDSWTEAFF.

In its sample, this clone was seen once. CDR3 DNA: TGCGCCAGCAGCCTCCGGACAGCCCTTAACTATGGCTACACCTTC. Protein: CASSLRTALNYGYTF. The V call is TRBV5-1, the J call TRBJ1-2; weak D call: TRBD1 (6 bases). The CDR3 length is 15 residues. Germline V gene data show CDR1 as SGHRS and CDR2 as YFSETQ. The ends were cut back, 4 bases at V and 1 base at J, with 14 bases in the middle.

Concerning this clone itself: An end of the junction does not agree with germline; a read error may underlie this. The V call is TRBV30, the J call TRBJ1-5, with D perhaps TRBD1 (5 bases). This CDR3 has 14 residues. CDR1 is GTSNPN and CDR2 is SVGIG in the germline V gene (reference sequence). The chain's CDR3 is CAWSDARGNQPQHF. The CDR3 DNA reads as TGTGCCTGGAGTGACGCTAGGGGCAACCAGCCCCAGCATTTT.

This sequence joins TRBV27 and TRBJ1-5; perhaps TRBD1 as D (6 bases). CDR3 length equals 15 residues. Trimming shortened V by 2 bases and J by 0 bases, and 8 bases separated the two germline ends. Germline V gene lookup returns CDR1 MNHEY and CDR2 SMNVEV (reference sequence). The CDR3 DNA reads as TGTGCCAGCAGTTTAGGGACACCTAGCAATCAGCCCCAGCATTTT. Its translation: CASSLGTPSNQPQHF.

Turning to this clone: Other nucleotide sequences in the sample specify the same CDR3. The chain combines TRBV7-2 with TRBJ2-3, with TRBD1 matching over 7 bases. CDR1 SGHTA and CDR2 FQGNSA come from the germline V gene. V dropped 7 bases and J dropped 0; count of bases not matched to a gene: 16. The CDR3 runs 18 residues. CDR3 in DNA: TGTGCCAGCACCCCGGGCTACAGGGGCCCCTCTAGCACAGATACGCAGTATTTT. This translates into CASTPGYRGPSSTDTQYF.

This sequence joins TRBV7-3 and TRBJ2-3; 8 bases align to TRBD2. CDR1 is SGHTA, CDR2 FQGTGA, per germline. This CDR3 is 15 amino acids long. V gave up 4 bases and J gave up 3 bases; unmatched junction bases: 6. In DNA form, the CDR3 reads TGTGCCAGCAGCTACGGGGGGGGTGGGACAGATACGCAGTATTTT. Translating it yields CASSYGGGGTDTQYF.

The chain employs TRBV19 and TRBJ1-5; D perhaps matches TRBD1 (6 bases). CDR3 length equals 15 residues. Germline V gives CDR1 LNHDA, CDR2 SQIVND (reference sequence). V gave up 6 bases and J gave up 0 bases, with 12 bases separating them. CDR3 region: CASSGTPYSNQPQHF. CDR3 DNA: TGTGCCAGTAGCGGGACACCTTATAGCAATCAGCCCCAGCATTTT.

The chain carries TRBV10-3 and TRBJ2-5; perhaps TRBD1 as D (6 bases). The CDR3 has 14 amino acids. Germline V gives CDR1 ENHRY, CDR2 SYGVKD. V shed 3 bases and J shed 5 bases, with 13 bases lying between them. CDR3 sequence: CAISDRARGETQYF. The CDR3, as DNA: TGTGCCATCAGTGATCGGGCGAGGGGGGAGACCCAGTACTTC.

This rearrangement joins TRBV2 to TRBJ1-5; tentatively, D is TRBD1 (6 bases). The CDR3 is 14 residues long. V lost 6 bases to trimming and J lost 1 base, with 10 bases between them. Per the germline V gene, CDR1 is SNHLY and CDR2 is FYNNEI. The CDR3 DNA reads TGTGCCAGCAGCAACAGGGAGAGCAATCAGCCCCAGCATTTT. Translating gives CASSNRESNQPQHF.

J is TRBJ1-5 and V is TRBV2, with a possible D match to TRBD1 (6 bases). The V end was cut by 10 bases, the J end by 1 base, with 11 bases between. The CDR3 is 13 amino acids. Germline loops: CDR1 SNHLY, CDR2 FYNNEI. CDR3 in DNA: TGTGCCACCAACGACAGGAGCAATCAGCCCCAGCATTTT. As protein: CATNDRSNQPQHF.

This chain connects TRBV9 to TRBJ2-2; D is perhaps TRBD2 (5 bases). The CDR3 has 13 residues. Germline values: CDR1 SGDLS, CDR2 YYNGEE. Trimming pared 2 bases from V and 7 bases from J, leaving 9 bases between. The CDR3 nucleotides read TGTGCCAGCAGCGTGAGGGTCGGCGGGGAGCTGTTTTTT. Translated, it gives CASSVRVGGELFF. Full variable domain (outside the CDR3, taken from reference TRBV9 and TRBJ2-2): DSGVTQTPKHLITATGQRVTLRCSPRSGDLSVYWYQQSLDQGLQFLIQYYNGEERAKGNILERFSAQQFPDLHSELNLSSLELGDSALYFCASSVRVGGELFFGEGSRLTVL.

The chain combines TRBV7-9 with TRBJ2-7; 10 nucleotides match TRBD2. The CDR3 totals 13 residues. V shed 5 bases, J shed 3 bases, and the junction held 1 base outside the gene matches. Germline-derived CDR1 and CDR2 are SEHNR and FQNEAQ (reference sequence). The CDR3 sequence: CASSPSGGYEQYF. DNA of the CDR3: TGTGCCAGCAGCCCTAGCGGGGGCTACGAGCAGTACTTC.